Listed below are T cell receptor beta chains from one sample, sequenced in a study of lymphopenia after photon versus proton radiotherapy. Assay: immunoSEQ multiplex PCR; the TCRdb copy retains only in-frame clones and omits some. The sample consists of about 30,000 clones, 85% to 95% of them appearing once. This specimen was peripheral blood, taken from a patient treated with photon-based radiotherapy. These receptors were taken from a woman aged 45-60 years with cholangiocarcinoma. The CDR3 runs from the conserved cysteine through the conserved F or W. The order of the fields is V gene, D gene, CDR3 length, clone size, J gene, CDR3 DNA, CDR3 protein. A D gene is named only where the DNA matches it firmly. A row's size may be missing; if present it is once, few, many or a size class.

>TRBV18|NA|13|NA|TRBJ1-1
TGTGCCAGCTCACCAAGAGCTAACACTGAAGCTTTCTTT
CASSPRANTEAFF
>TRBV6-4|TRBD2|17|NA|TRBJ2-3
TGTGCCAGCAGTGAACTAGCGGGGGCCGCTAGCACAGATACGCAGTATTTT
CASSELAGAASTDTQYF
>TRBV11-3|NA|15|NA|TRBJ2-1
TGTGCCAGCAGCTTAAGGGCAGCCTCCTACAATGAGCAGTTCTTC
CASSLRAASYNEQFF
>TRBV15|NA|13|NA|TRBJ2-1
TGTGCCACCAGCAGAGGTCGCGCCAATGAGCAGTTCTTC
CATSRGRANEQFF
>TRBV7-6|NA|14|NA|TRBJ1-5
TGTGCCAGCAGCTTTGGAGGGGACGGGCAGCCCCAGCATTTT
CASSFGGDGQPQHF
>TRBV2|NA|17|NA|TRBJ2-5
TGTGCCAGCAGTGACCCTTCCCTCAAGGACTGGCAAGAGACCCAGTACTTC
CASSDPSLKDWQETQYF
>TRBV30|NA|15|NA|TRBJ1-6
TGTGCCTGGAGTGTAGTTGTTGACCGGGGTTCACCCCTCCACTTT
CAWSVVVDRGSPLHF
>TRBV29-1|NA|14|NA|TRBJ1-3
TGCAGCGTTGAATTGGCATTTTCTGGAAACACCATATATTTT
CSVELAFSGNTIYF
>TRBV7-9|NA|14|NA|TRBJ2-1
TGTGCCAGCAGCAGGGACGGACCCCTCAATGAGCAGTTCTTC
CASSRDGPLNEQFF
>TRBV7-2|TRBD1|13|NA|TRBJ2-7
TGTGCCAGCAGCCCGGGACAGGGGCGCGAGCAGTACTTC
CASSPGQGREQYF
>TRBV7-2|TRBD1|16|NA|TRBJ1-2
TGTGCCAGCAGCTCCTACAGGGGTTTCCTTAACTATGGCTACACCTTC
CASSSYRGFLNYGYTF
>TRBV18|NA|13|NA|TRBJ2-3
TGTGCCAGCTCACCAGGGAGCACAGATACGCAGTATTTT
CASSPGSTDTQYF
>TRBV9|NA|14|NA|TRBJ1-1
TGTGCCAGCAGCGTAGTCCAGGGCGTTAGTGAAGCTTTCTTT
CASSVVQGVSEAFF
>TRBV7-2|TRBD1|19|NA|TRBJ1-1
TGTGCCAGCAGCCGCATTAGGGGGACAGGGGTCATAGGGAACACTGAAGCTTTCTTT
CASSRIRGTGVIGNTEAFF
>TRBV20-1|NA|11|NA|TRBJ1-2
TGCAGTGCCACAGAGGACTATGGCTACACCTTC
CSATEDYGYTF
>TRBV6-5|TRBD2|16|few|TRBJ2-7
TGTGCCAGCAGTTACGGGGTCGGAGCGGGGGCCTACGAGCAGTACTTC
CASSYGVGAGAYEQYF
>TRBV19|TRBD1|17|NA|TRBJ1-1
TGTGCCAGTAGTACCTCCGGGACAGGGTACCTGAACACTGAAGCTTTCTTT
CASSTSGTGYLNTEAFF
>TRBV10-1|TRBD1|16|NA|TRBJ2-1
TGCGCCAGCAGTGACTGGACAGGGAGCTCCTACAATGAGCAGTTCTTC
CASSDWTGSSYNEQFF
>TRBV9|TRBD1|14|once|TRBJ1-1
TGTGCCAGCAGCGTTGGTCAGGGGGGGACTGAAGCTTTCTTT
CASSVGQGGTEAFF
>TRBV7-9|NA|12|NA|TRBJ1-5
TGTGCCAGCAGTTATAGCAATCAGCCCCAGCATTTT
CASSYSNQPQHF
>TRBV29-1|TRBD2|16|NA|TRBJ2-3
TGCAGCGTTGAAGATCGGGAGCGGGGGCCTTGGGATACGCAGTATTTT
CSVEDRERGPWDTQYF
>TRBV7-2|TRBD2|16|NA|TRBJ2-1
TGTGCCAGCATCAGACTAGCGGGGGGGATCTACAATGAGCAGTTCTTC
CASIRLAGGIYNEQFF
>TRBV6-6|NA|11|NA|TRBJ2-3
TGTGCCAGCAGTCATAGGGATACGCAGTATTTT
CASSHRDTQYF
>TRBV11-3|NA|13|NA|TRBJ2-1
TGTGCCAGCAGCTTAGCCCACAGCAATGAGCAGTTCTTC
CASSLAHSNEQFF
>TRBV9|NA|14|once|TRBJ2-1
TGTGCCAGCAGCGGGGCCCAGTTGGACAATGAGCAGTTCTTC
CASSGAQLDNEQFF
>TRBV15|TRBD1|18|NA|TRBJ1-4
TGTGCCACCAGCAGGTCCCGGGACAGGGGGCGCTTGGAGGAAAAACTGTTTTTT
CATSRSRDRGRLEEKLFF
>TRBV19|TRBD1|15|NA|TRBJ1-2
TGTGCCAGTAGTTCCCTGGACAGGGTTGACTATGGCTACACCTTC
CASSSLDRVDYGYTF
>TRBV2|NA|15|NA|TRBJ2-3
TGTGCCAGCACGGAGGGTGTACGGGGCACAGATACGCAGTATTTT
CASTEGVRGTDTQYF
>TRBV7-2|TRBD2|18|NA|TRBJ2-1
TGTGCCAGCAGCTATATTCCGGAGGCGGGGGTCACGAGGAATGAGCAGTTCTTC
CASSYIPEAGVTRNEQFF
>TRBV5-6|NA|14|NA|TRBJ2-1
TGTGCCAGCAGCTCGTACGGGGGGCCCGGCGAGCAGTTCTTC
CASSSYGGPGEQFF
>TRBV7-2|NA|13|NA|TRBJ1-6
TGTGCCAGCAGCTTAGACGGTAATTCACCCCTCCACTTT
CASSLDGNSPLHF
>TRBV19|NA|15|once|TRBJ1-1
TGTGCCAGTAGTATTACCGACAGTATGAACACTGAAGCTTTCTTT
CASSITDSMNTEAFF
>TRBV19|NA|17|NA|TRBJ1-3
TGTGCCAGTAGTACGTGGACACAACTACGATACGGAAACACCATATATTTT
CASSTWTQLRYGNTIYF
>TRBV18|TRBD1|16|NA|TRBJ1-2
TGTGCCAGCTCACAATGGACAGGGGGCGTCCGATATGGCTACACCTTC
CASSQWTGGVRYGYTF
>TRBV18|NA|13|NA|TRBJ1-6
TGTGCCAGCTCACCAGACGCATATTCACCCCTCCACTTT
CASSPDAYSPLHF
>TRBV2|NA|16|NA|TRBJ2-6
TGTGCCAGCAGTATGATCCAGACCACTGGGGCCAACGTCCTGACTTTC
CASSMIQTTGANVLTF
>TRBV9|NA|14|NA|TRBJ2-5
TGTGCCAGCAGCCCACTAAGGGGGTTTGAGACCCAGTACTTC
CASSPLRGFETQYF
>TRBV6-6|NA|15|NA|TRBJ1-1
TGTGCCAGCAGCCCTAGAGGGTTGGGGAACACTGAAGCTTTCTTT
CASSPRGLGNTEAFF
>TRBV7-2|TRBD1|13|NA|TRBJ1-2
TGTGCCAGCAGCCGTACAGGGGGCAAAGGCTACACCTTC
CASSRTGGKGYTF
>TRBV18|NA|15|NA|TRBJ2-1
TGTGCCAGCTCACCACCGAAGAGCTCCTACAATGAGCAGTTCTTC
CASSPPKSSYNEQFF
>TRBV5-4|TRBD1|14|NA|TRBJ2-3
TGTGCCAGCAGCAGACAGGGGGCGGCAGATACGCAGTATTTT
CASSRQGAADTQYF
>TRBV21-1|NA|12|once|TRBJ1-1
TGTGCCAGAGGGGAAATGAACACTGAAGCTTTCTTT
CARGEMNTEAFF
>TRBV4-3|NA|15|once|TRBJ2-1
TGCGCCAGCAGCCACCTAGGGGGGCAGGTCAATGAGCAGTTCTTC
CASSHLGGQVNEQFF
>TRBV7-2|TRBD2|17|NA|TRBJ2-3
TGTGCCAGCAGCTTATCCGAGACTAGCGGGGGGCAGGGTACGCAGTATTTT
CASSLSETSGGQGTQYF
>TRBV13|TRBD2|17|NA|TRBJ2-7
TGTGCCAGCAGCCCCAACGGTCTAGCGGGGGTCTCCTACGAGCAGTACTTC
CASSPNGLAGVSYEQYF
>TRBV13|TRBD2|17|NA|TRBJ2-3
TGTGCCAGCAGCTTAGTGGGACTAGCGGCTAGCACAGATACGCAGTATTTT
CASSLVGLAASTDTQYF
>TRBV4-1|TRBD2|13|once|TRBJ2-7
TGCGCCAGCAGCCAAGAAGGGAGGGTCGAGCAGTACTTC
CASSQEGRVEQYF
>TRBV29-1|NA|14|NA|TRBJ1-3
TGCAGCGTTGGGACCGCCGCATCTGGAAACACCATATATTTT
CSVGTAASGNTIYF
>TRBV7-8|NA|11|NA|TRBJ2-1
TGTGCCAGCAGCTTTCTCTATGAGCAGTTCTTC
CASSFLYEQFF
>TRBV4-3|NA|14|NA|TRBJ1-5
TGCGCCAGCAGTGCCCGCATTGGCAATCAGCCCCAGCATTTT
CASSARIGNQPQHF
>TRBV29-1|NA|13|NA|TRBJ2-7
TGCAGCGTTGTATATGACCGCTCCTACGAGCAGTACTTC
CSVVYDRSYEQYF
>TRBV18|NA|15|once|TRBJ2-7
TGTGCCAGCTCCCCCGAACCCGGGGACTCCTACGAGCAGTACTTC
CASSPEPGDSYEQYF
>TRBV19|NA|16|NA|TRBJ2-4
TGTGCCAGTAGTACCGACAGACTCCTAGCCAAAAACATTCAGTACTTC
CASSTDRLLAKNIQYF
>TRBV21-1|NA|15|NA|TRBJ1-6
TGTGCCAGCAGCAAAGTACGAGACAACAATTCACCCCTCCACTTT
CASSKVRDNNSPLHF
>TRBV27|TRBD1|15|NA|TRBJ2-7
TGTGCCAGCAGTACCATTCGGGACAGGGTGTCCGAGCAGTACTTC
CASSTIRDRVSEQYF
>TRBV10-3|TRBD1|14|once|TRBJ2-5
TGTGCCATCAGTGATCAGGACAGGCAAGAGACCCAGTACTTC
CAISDQDRQETQYF
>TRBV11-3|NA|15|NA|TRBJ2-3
TGTGCCAGCAGCTTAGAGGCGGGGCCCACAGATACGCAGTATTTT
CASSLEAGPTDTQYF